The 21 T cell receptor beta chains below all came from one sample that was sequenced in a study of PD-1 blockade in classical Hodgkin lymphoma. There was relapse after autologous stem cell transplantation in every patient, and there was variation in brentuximab vedotin exposure. The repertoire was sequenced with immunoSEQ multiplex PCR; TCRdb's copy has only in-frame clones and lacks some. The data show fewer than 70,000 clones, 85% to 90% seen once. Specimen: peripheral blood mononuclear cells (PBMCs), collected before the second cycle of nivolumab. These TCRs come from a human donor with classical Hodgkin lymphoma.

On this clone: Other DNA sequences in the sample encode the same CDR3. The rearrangement links TRBV5-1 to TRBJ1-2, with TRBD1 matching over 8 bases. Germline V gene sequence: CDR1 SGHRS, CDR2 YFSETQ. This CDR3 contains 14 residues. The V gene end was trimmed by 4 bases and the J gene end by 4 bases; junction bases not matched to a gene: 6. The CDR3 sequence: CASSQGQVGYGYTF. CDR3 nucleotide sequence: TGCGCCAGCAGCCAGGGACAGGTGGGCTATGGCTACACCTTC.

This chain connects TRBV18 to TRBJ1-1; D may be TRBD1 (5 bases). Trimming stripped 1 base from V and 0 bases from J, with 21 bases between. This CDR3 spans 19 amino acids. Per germline, CDR1 KGHSH and CDR2 LQKENI. The CDR3 DNA reads TGTGCCAGCTCACCACAATATCGGCAGGGCTCCATCATGAACACTGAAGCTTTCTTT. Translation: CASSPQYRQGSIMNTEAFF. The full variable domain, with the rest looked up from reference TRBV18 and TRBJ1-1, is NAGVMQNPRHLVRRRGQEARLRCSPMKGHSHVYWYRQLPEEGLKFMVYLQKENIIDESGMPKERFSAEFPKEGPSILRIQQVVRGDSAAYFCASSPQYRQGSIMNTEAFFGQGTRLTVV.

This clone was picked up a small number of times. V and J are TRBV9 and TRBJ1-2; TRBD1 matches 12 bases. CDR1 and CDR2 (germline): SGDLS, YYNGEE. V lost 3 bases and J lost 6; bases outside the gene matches: 9. The CDR3 has 16 residues. This chain's CDR3 is CASSGSRDRGQDGYTF. Written as DNA, the CDR3 is TGTGCCAGCAGCGGATCCCGGGACAGGGGGCAGGATGGCTACACCTTC.

The chain joins TRBV5-6 to TRBJ2-2; perhaps TRBD1 as D (5 bases). The CDR3 covers 15 residues. Deletions cut 4 bases from V and 6 bases from J, with 16 bases between. Germline assignment: CDR1 SGHDT and CDR2 YYEEEE. CDR3 sequence (DNA): TGTGCCAGCAGCACCCCTTCAGGGTTCGCCGGGGAGCTGTTTTTT. Amino acid sequence: CASSTPSGFAGELFF. Full variable domain (missing parts from reference TRBV5-6 and TRBJ2-2): DAGVTQSPTHLIKTRGQQVTLRCSPKSGHDTVSWYQQALGQGPQFIFQYYEEEERQRGNFPDRFSGHQFPNYSSELNVNALLLGDSALYLCASSTPSGFAGELFFGEGSRLTVL.

The chain recombines TRBV13 with TRBJ2-1; D is uncertain. This CDR3 has 15 amino acids. Germline-derived CDR1 and CDR2 are PRHDT and FYEKMQ (reference sequence). V dropped 6 bases and J dropped 0 bases, with 12 bases sitting between them. This CDR3 is CASSLGRSSYNEQFF. CDR3 nucleotides: TGTGCCAGCAGTCTGGGCAGGAGCTCCTACAATGAGCAGTTCTTC.

This clone has just a few counts. The CDR3 is CASSQRSGLAGQETQYF. The CDR3 DNA is TGTGCCAGCAGCCAGAGATCGGGACTAGCGGGCCAAGAGACCCAGTACTTC. The chain couples TRBV4-2 to TRBJ2-5; 12 bases agree with TRBD2. Germline V gives CDR1 LGHNA, CDR2 YNFKEQ. The CDR3 length is 17 residues. Losses at the gene ends were 3 bases for V and 1 base for J; bases not matched to a gene: 6.

This chain uses TRBV5-1 with TRBJ1-4; TRBD1 aligns across 8 bases. The trim removed 4 bases at V and 10 bases at J, leaving 15 bases unmatched. Germline assignment: CDR1 SGHRS and CDR2 YFSETQ. CDR3 length equals 16 residues. The DNA of the CDR3 is TGCGCCAGCAGCAGGGCACCGGGACAGGAGGTAACAAAACTGTTTTTT. It translates to CASSRAPGQEVTKLFF.

The rearrangement uses TRBV25-1 and TRBJ2-5; possibly TRBD1 for D (6 bases). Per the germline V gene, CDR1 is MGHDK and CDR2 is SYGVNS. CDR3 length: 14 amino acids. V shed 3 bases and J shed 5 bases, with 13 bases lying between them. CDR3 sequence reads: CASSEPGRGETQYF. The CDR3 nucleotides read TGTGCCAGCAGTGAGCCGGGCAGGGGTGAGACCCAGTACTTC.

The chain joins TRBV7-9 to TRBJ1-2; D is perhaps TRBD1 (5 bases). V was shortened by 8 bases and J by 4 bases, with 23 bases between the two germline ends. The CDR3 consists of 16 residues. CDR1 and CDR2 (germline): SEHNR, FQNEAQ (reference sequence). The CDR3 here is CASELSYGGFGYGYTF. DNA of the CDR3: TGTGCCAGCGAACTTAGTTACGGGGGATTTGGCTATGGCTACACCTTC.

The chain is built from TRBV5-1 and TRBJ1-2, with 7 bases identical to TRBD1. There are 16 residues in the CDR3. The junction had 12 bases not matched to a gene; V was cut back by 5 bases and J by 2 bases. The V gene's germline CDR1 is SGHRS and CDR2 YFSETQ. The CDR3 coding sequence is TGCGCCAGCAGTCCGATGGGACAGTCTTCAAACTATGGCTACACCTTC. Amino acids: CASSPMGQSSNYGYTF.

V and J are TRBV6-5 and TRBJ2-7; TRBD1 matches at 8 bases. The CDR3 extends over 14 amino acids. V was clipped by 6 bases and J by 4 bases; unmatched bases: 8. Germline CDR1 and CDR2: MNHEY and SVGAGI. CDR3 in amino acids: CASSTDRGPYEQYF. CDR3 bases: TGTGCCAGCAGCACCGACAGGGGTCCTTACGAGCAGTACTTC.

The CDR3 DNA sequence: TGTGCCAGCAGCCGCAGAAGTACTGGTGGGGACACTGAAGCTTTCTTT. Amino acid sequence: CASSRRSTGGDTEAFF. The V and J genes are TRBV7-9 and TRBJ1-1, with D uncertain. This CDR3 has 16 residues. Germline-derived CDR1 and CDR2 are SEHNR and FQNEAQ (reference sequence). The V end was cut by 5 bases, the J end by 3 bases, with 19 bases between. The full variable domain, completed using reference TRBV7-9 and TRBJ1-1, is DTGVSQNPRHKITKRGQNVTFRCDPISEHNRLYWYRQTLGQGPEFLTYFQNEAQLEKSRLLSDRFSAERPKGSFSTLEIQRTEQGDSAMYLCASSRRSTGGDTEAFFGQGTRLTVV.

The rearrangement joins TRBV5-1 to TRBJ1-1; D gene ambiguous. Trimming took 6 bases from V and 1 from J, leaving 13 bases between them. CDR1 and CDR2 (germline): SGHRS, YFSETQ. This CDR3 has 14 amino acids. The CDR3 sequence is CASTGGYQNTEAFF. The CDR3 coding sequence is TGCGCCAGCACCGGAGGGTACCAGAACACTGAAGCTTTCTTT.

The rearrangement uses TRBV6-5 and TRBJ2-1; D perhaps matches TRBD1 (7 bases). The CDR3 consists of 15 residues. Germline CDR1 and CDR2: MNHEY and SVGAGI. Between the trimmed V and J ends, which lost 8 bases and 5 bases, there was a span of 19 bases. CDR3 residues: CASHGRQGFHNEQFF. Written as DNA, the CDR3 is TGTGCCAGCCACGGGAGACAGGGATTCCACAATGAGCAGTTCTTC.

CDR3 protein: CASSFLNRPYEQYF. DNA for the CDR3: TGTGCCAGCAGCTTTCTGAACAGACCCTACGAGCAGTACTTC. This chain links TRBV7-9 with TRBJ2-7; D is uncertain. V lost 3 bases and J lost 2, with 11 bases in between. Germline V gene sequence: CDR1 SEHNR, CDR2 FQNEAQ (reference sequence). CDR3 length: 14 residues.

V usage is TRBV7-9 and J usage is TRBJ1-1, with D possibly being TRBD1 (5 bases). The CDR3 has 15 residues. Deletions cut 8 bases from V and 5 bases from J, with 21 bases between. Germline loops: CDR1 SEHNR, CDR2 FQNEAQ (reference sequence). CDR3 residues: CASSHGNLDRTEAFF. The CDR3 DNA reads TGTGCCAGCTCCCACGGAAATTTAGACAGAACTGAAGCTTTCTTT.

As to this clone: Other DNA sequences in this sample translate to the same CDR3. V is TRBV5-1 and J is TRBJ2-2, with 8 bases lining up with TRBD2. V gave up 4 bases and J gave up 4 bases; unmatched junction bases: 6. CDR3 length: 15 residues. CDR1 SGHRS and CDR2 YFSETQ come from the germline V gene. The CDR3 coding sequence is TGCGCCAGCAGCGCCAGCGGGGGTTCCACCGGGGAGCTGTTTTTT. Translation gives CASSASGGSTGELFF. Drawing the rest from reference TRBV5-1 and TRBJ2-2, the complete variable domain is KAGVTQTPRYLIKTRGQQVTLSCSPISGHRSVSWYQQTPGQGLQFLFEYFSETQRNKGNFPGRFSGRQFSNSRSEMNVSTLELGDSALYLCASSASGGSTGELFFGEGSRLTVL.

The CDR3 loop is CASSLVGPPNTGELFF. The CDR3, as DNA: TGCGCCAGCAGCTTGGTGGGACCGCCGAACACCGGGGAGCTGTTTTTT. This chain connects TRBV5-1 to TRBJ2-2; D is tentatively TRBD1 or TRBD2 (5 bases each). The germline V gene encodes CDR1 SGHRS and CDR2 YFSETQ. Trimming took 0 bases from V and 0 from J, leaving 9 bases between them. The CDR3 is made up of 16 amino acids.

This clone is categorized as medium-sized. The J gene is TRBJ2-5, the V gene TRBV18; 7 nucleotides line up with TRBD2. There are 16 residues in the CDR3. Trimming took 3 bases from V and 4 from J; bases not matched to a gene: 11. Germline CDR1 is KGHSH and CDR2 is LQKENI. The CDR3 DNA sequence: TGTGCCAGCTCACCCCTCCCGACTAGCAAAATAGAGACCCAGTACTTC. As protein: CASSPLPTSKIETQYF. The variable domain in full, with the rest retrieved from reference TRBV18 and TRBJ2-5, is NAGVMQNPRHLVRRRGQEARLRCSPMKGHSHVYWYRQLPEEGLKFMVYLQKENIIDESGMPKERFSAEFPKEGPSILRIQQVVRGDSAAYFCASSPLPTSKIETQYFGPGTRLLVL.

V gene TRBV6-5 combines with J gene TRBJ1-1; tentative D call: TRBD1 (6 bases). Germline V CDR1 and CDR2: MNHEY, SVGAGI. The V and J ends lost 11 bases and 10 bases respectively, with 20 bases between them. This CDR3 is 12 amino acids long. CDR3 protein: CAANQGPGIAFF. The DNA for the CDR3 is TGTGCCGCAAACCAGGGGCCGGGTATAGCTTTCTTT.

V and J are TRBV6-5 and TRBJ2-5; D remains unclear. Germline V lookup: CDR1 MNHEY, CDR2 SVGAGI. The CDR3 covers 12 residues. Trimming pared 4 bases from V and 5 bases from J, leaving 8 bases between. CDR3 region: CASSSPGETQYF. The CDR3 DNA sequence: TGTGCCAGCAGTTCCCCCGGGGAGACCCAGTACTTC.